These 11 T cell receptor beta chains share one sample of origin, sequenced in a study of cytomegalovirus exposure and HLA in healthy donors. The PCR employed 60 Vbeta primers together with 13 Jbeta primers. Libraries were prepared by immunoSEQ multiplex PCR; TCRdb keeps only in-frame clonotypes and omits some of them. The top ten clones hold about 3.7% of a sample with 100,000 to 150,000 clones, 77% of them seen once. The sample comprised PBMCs. The receptors stem from a human donor in good health.

The rearrangement links TRBV14 to TRBJ1-2, with 8 bases fitting TRBD1. With 1 base clipped from V and 7 bases from J, the junction kept 5 bases outside the gene matches. The CDR3 runs 14 residues. Germline V gene lookup returns CDR1 SGHDN and CDR2 FVKESK. This CDR3 reads CASSQGQGRGGYTF. The CDR3 region has the DNA TGTGCCAGCAGCCAAGGACAGGGGCGGGGTGGCTACACCTTC.

This chain links TRBV28 with TRBJ1-5, with D uncertain. V was pared by 6 bases and J by 5 bases, with 14 bases between. Germline CDR1 and CDR2: MDHEN and SYDVKM. The CDR3 contains 14 residues. CDR3 protein: CASSPFHSYQPQHF. CDR3 sequence (DNA): TGTGCCAGCAGCCCTTTTCATAGTTATCAGCCCCAGCATTTT. Drawing the rest from reference TRBV28 and TRBJ1-5, the complete variable domain is DVKVTQSSRYLVKRTGEKVFLECVQDMDHENMFWYRQDPGLGLRLIYFSYDVKMKEKGDIPEGYSVSREKKERFSLILESASTNQTSMYLCASSPFHSYQPQHFGDGTRLSIL.

The chain couples TRBV28 to TRBJ2-1; 10 bases map to TRBD2. The CDR3 covers 11 residues. CDR1 is MDHEN, CDR2 SYDVKM, per germline. V was pared by 8 bases and J by 15 bases, with 7 bases of the junction left unmatched. CDR3 region: CASWLAGARFF. The CDR3 DNA is TGTGCCAGCTGGCTAGCGGGAGCTCGGTTCTTC. Variable domain in full (rest from reference TRBV28 and TRBJ2-1): DVKVTQSSRYLVKRTGEKVFLECVQDMDHENMFWYRQDPGLGLRLIYFSYDVKMKEKGDIPEGYSVSREKKERFSLILESASTNQTSMYLCASWLAGARFFGPGTRLTVL.

This clone has just a few counts. The chain links TRBV11-2 to TRBJ2-7; a weak D match, TRBD2 (6 bases). CDR1 SGHAT and CDR2 FQNNGV come from the germline V gene. The CDR3 is 16 amino acids. V was shortened by 4 bases and J by 6 bases, with 22 bases between the two germline ends. The DNA for the CDR3 is TGTGCCAGCAGCTCCCGGCCGTGGAGCGGAGGGGTCGAGCAGTACTTC. Protein product: CASSSRPWSGGVEQYF.

The chain uses TRBV25-1 and TRBJ1-6, with D tentatively TRBD1 (6 bases). V was trimmed by 4 bases and J by 4 bases, leaving 8 bases between them. This CDR3 is 14 amino acids long. Germline assignment: CDR1 MGHDK and CDR2 SYGVNS. The CDR3 protein is CASSGGGYNSPLHF. As DNA, the CDR3 is TGTGCCAGCAGTGGAGGGGGTTATAATTCACCCCTCCACTTT.

The J gene is TRBJ2-7, the V gene TRBV7-3; D gene uncertain. The CDR3 length is 13 residues. Germline V CDR1 and CDR2: SGHTA, FQGTGA. Trimming pared 6 bases from V and 6 bases from J, leaving 15 bases between. The CDR3 DNA is TGTGCCAGCAGTCAAGATCCTATCGGCGAGCAGTACTTC. Translation: CASSQDPIGEQYF.

The sample holds a few counts of this clone. CDR3 nucleotide sequence: TGTGCCAGCAGGGGGACAGGCGCGGGCGGGGAGCTGTTTTTT. Translation gives CASRGTGAGGELFF. The chain recombines TRBV2 with TRBJ2-2; 8 nucleotides align to TRBD1. The CDR3 runs 14 residues. Germline CDR1 is SNHLY and CDR2 is FYNNEI. V dropped 6 bases and J dropped 7; count of bases not matched to a gene: 7.

This chain connects TRBV27 to TRBJ2-2; 8 bases fit TRBD2. The length of the CDR3 is 16 residues. Losses at the gene ends were 7 bases for V and 6 bases for J; bases not matched to a gene: 13. Germline-derived CDR1 and CDR2 are MNHEY and SMNVEV (reference sequence). In nucleotides, the CDR3 is TGTGCCAGCACCCCGGGGGGGCAGGGGTATGCCGGGGAGCTGTTTTTT. It translates to CASTPGGQGYAGELFF.

The chain uses TRBV28 and TRBJ2-7; the match to TRBD1 covers 9 bases. The germline V gene has CDR1 MDHEN and CDR2 SYDVKM. The CDR3 runs to 14 residues. V shed 5 bases, J shed 8 bases, and the junction held 10 bases outside the gene matches. CDR3 residues: CASSKPGQGSKQYF. The CDR3 DNA is TGTGCCAGCAGTAAACCGGGACAGGGAAGTAAGCAGTACTTC.

This sequence joins TRBV27 and TRBJ2-1; TRBD2 aligns across 7 bases. The CDR3 consists of 17 residues. CDR1 and CDR2 from the germline V gene are MNHEY and SMNVEV (reference sequence). V shed 6 bases, J shed 0 bases, and the junction held 11 bases outside the gene matches. The CDR3 spells CASSGLLAAHSYNEQFF. The CDR3 DNA sequence: TGTGCCAGCAGCGGCCTCCTAGCGGCCCACTCCTACAATGAGCAGTTCTTC.

This clone was counted a single time. V usage is TRBV7-2 and J usage is TRBJ1-2; the D is unclear. The V gene lost 4 bases and the J gene lost 4 bases, with 16 bases spanning the gap. The CDR3 consists of 15 residues. The V gene's germline CDR1 is SGHTA and CDR2 FQGNSA. The CDR3 reads CASSSEAGRSYGYTF. The CDR3, as DNA: TGTGCCAGCAGCTCCGAGGCCGGGAGGAGCTATGGCTACACCTTC.